The text below deals with one T cell receptor beta chain. This clone has a single count. Its antigen remains unidentified. No qualities accompany the bases; no much larger clone lies one base away. The data were taken from a study of cytomegalovirus exposure and HLA in healthy donors (dated by TCRdb to the late 2010s). About the study as a whole: According to an earlier analysis of a few hundred of the donors, some 180 million T cells yielded 90 million to 130 million unique TCR beta sequences and 250 to 350 Gb of sequence data. The later analysis used no new phenotypic data to find candidate immune exposures, relying instead on TCR beta sequences and their occurrence across donors. A later analysis re-analyzed previously published TCR beta repertoires from 550 to 700 donors and added high-resolution HLA genotyping to study TCR occurrence patterns. The number of donors typed differed by locus, with about 629-630 for A, B, C, DRB1 and DQB1, roughly 520 for DQA1, 600 to 610 for DPA1, and over 400 for DPB1. Five DR-DQ haplotypes were treated as single units for association and clustering because of strong linkage in the cohort. All discovery cohort repertoires had been generated using a single sequencing platform. A later genetic analysis used genome-wide SNP genotypes for about 65% of the 666 donors, treating that subset as a discovery cohort. The study was designed to test whether signatures of past pathogen exposure could be identified by cataloging public T cell receptors. On average, approximately 250,000 unique TCR beta nucleotide sequences were sequenced per donor among roughly 430 genotyped donors of the cohort, with roughly 18% of those sequences being non-productive. In an earlier analysis of around 540 of the donors, high-throughput TCR beta sequencing was used to judge whether each TCR beta V gene segment behaved as functional or pseudogenic. Of the 350 to 450 genotyped donors, around 81% fell in the genetic ancestry cluster associated with self-reported Caucasian donors. Class I and class II HLA loci were covered by the typing at four-digit resolution. Alongside the repertoire data, information on donor age, sex, ethnicity and CMV serostatus was compiled. An early release that covered fewer than 750 HLA-typed donors contained approximately 300 gigabases of sequencing data and about 84 million unique TCR sequences. To predict cytomegalovirus infection status, the study combined high-throughput TCR immunosequencing, statistical association of individual TCRs with disease status, and machine learning. A separate validation cohort of 90 to 150 different subjects was used in addition to the roughly 670-subject first cohort. The T cell repertoires of under 750 subjects were profiled by immunosequencing and related to cytomegalovirus serostatus. Broad study findings and their caveats: Most TCR sequences were seen in very few donors, while some public TCRs were found in many individuals. At a false discovery rate of 0.05, a later analysis linked around 17,000 TCR beta sequences to specific HLA alleles. A later analysis reported that several top co-occurrence clusters appeared linked to parvovirus B19, influenza, CMV and Epstein-Barr virus. The classifier was reported to diagnose cytomegalovirus status with high specificity and sensitivity in both the original and validation cohorts. Because counts were too low, about 15 rarely observed V segments, including chromosome 9 orphons, were left out of the earlier analysis of a few hundred of the donors. A further reported finding was that TCR beta sequences accurately predicted the HLA-A and HLA-B alleles for most subjects in the first cohort. According to the authors, the approach could potentially be generalized to other disease states and immunological phenotypes. A later analysis found that TCR association rates varied across HLA loci, with DRB1 alleles showing the most associated TCRs and HLA-C alleles the fewest. The presence/absence analyses assumed that sequencing depth was roughly uniform across donors, and that assumption may not be true. Three of the identified cytomegalovirus-associated TCR beta chains were confirmed in vitro to be specific for cytomegalovirus antigens. Strong co-occurrence of HLA alleles, especially DR and DQ, made assigning TCR associations to individual alleles difficult. The 87-base-pair reads could not distinguish some IMGT-functional V segments, including TRBV6-2 and TRBV6-3, so those segments were excluded. In a later analysis, HLA-associated TCR beta chains were found to be more clonally expanded and to have lower generation probabilities than equally common non-associated chains. The sequencing pipeline was judged likely to have produced a cluster of highly shared sequence variants as a technical artifact. V-gene and J-gene trimming of TCR beta chains was associated with a missense DCLRE1C variant in a later genetic analysis, and the association was replicated in an independent cohort. Broadly in line with IMGT annotations, most TCR beta V segments showed up in productive rearrangements about 87% or about 30% of the time in an earlier analysis of 450 to 600 of the donors. Correlated functional status among segregating V segments might reflect linkage disequilibrium, but an unknown experimental factor could not be ruled out. A later analysis found that most CMV-associated TCR beta chains appeared HLA-restricted, with HLA associations seemingly driven largely by CMV exposure. Because HLA typing was missing for some donors at each locus, association tests included only the typed subset. A later genetic analysis reported fewer N-insertions in productive TCRs among donors in an Asian-associated ancestry cluster than the roughly 700-donor mean. In the study, around 160 TCR beta chains were listed as associated with cytomegalovirus. In this cohort, only TCR beta chains were sequenced, and detectable features were limited by the absence of alpha or paired-chain data. CMV serostatus was the only immune exposure information available for the cohort.

The library relied on the immunoSEQ multiplex PCR assay. For the multiplex PCR, a mixture combining 60 forward primers for TCR Vbeta segments and 13 reverse primers for TCR Jbeta segments was used. The CDR3 region of rearranged TCR beta genes was amplified from genomic DNA with a multiplex PCR assay. The amplified TCR beta libraries were sequenced on the Illumina HiSeq System as 87-base-pair reads. From the authors' description of their analysis: A later analysis counted about 80 million unique TCR beta chains across the 550 to 700 repertoires, and approximately 11 million of these chains were shared by at least two donors. Raw reads were error-corrected and collapsed into unique sequences by a nearest-neighbor algorithm in which closely related sequences were merged to remove PCR and sequencing errors. CDR3 sequences were aligned to IMGT reference sequences to assign V, D and J gene segments. Each retained sequence needed at least a six-nucleotide match to both a V gene segment and a J gene segment. Rearrangements were classified as productive when the CDR3 lacked stop codons and remained in frame with V and J, and all other rearrangements were classified as non-productive. CDR3 was defined according to IMGT convention as the region running from the second conserved V-encoded cysteine to the conserved J-encoded phenylalanine. In an earlier analysis of around 600 of the donors, sequences lacking an unambiguous match to a single V gene segment were excluded. In an earlier analysis of 450 to 700 of the donors, V segments were called functional above 56.7% productive rearrangements and were called segregating when the between-donor standard deviation exceeded 5%. To diagnose cytomegalovirus status from the catalog of TCR beta chain sequences, a statistical classification framework was built. V and J gene assignment, in a later analysis, came from comparing TCR nucleotide sequences with IMGT/GENE-DB human TR gene sequences. The TCRdist pipeline was used in a later analysis to assign CDR3 sequences and most-parsimonious VDJ recombination scenarios. In a later analysis, each TCR beta chain was defined by its CDR3 amino acid sequence together with its V-gene family, and reads without a unique V-gene family were excluded. To address suspected cross-contamination and a sequencing artifact, a later analysis removed around 600 highly shared, low-generation-probability nucleotide sequences. A later analysis calculated a clonal expansion index for each public chain from normalized within-repertoire ranks of inferred template counts. In a later analysis, generation probabilities were computed using a VDJ recombination model fitted to out-of-frame rearrangements, and the results were checked against IGoR. In a later analysis, hypergeometric tests were used to score TCR-TCR, TCR-HLA and TCR-CMV co-occurrence, with a repertoire-size bias correction applied to TCR pairs. False discovery rates were estimated in a later analysis by permuting HLA or CMV assignments 20 times. A later analysis grouped co-occurring TCRs with DBSCAN, adding TCRdist sequence similarity when clustering within HLA-allele-positive subsets. For co-occurrence clustering, repertoires with fewer than 30,000 or more than 120,000 public chains were excluded, along with about five repertoires with anomalous nucleotide sharing. Entries here come from immuneACCESS through TCRdb and include only in-frame sequences with V and J called. Some clones fail to appear in such tables; in the studies checked, an unresolved V gene covers under half of the shortfall, and the cause of the remainder is unknown. V and J calls and clone size are copied from that table; D and trimming were computed from the DNA. The table for this sample lists 150,000 to 200,000 clones; around three quarters of them were counted only once. The top ten constitute 1% of the sample.

Measured from the cysteine to the phenylalanine, the CDR3 is 14 residues long. Kept here is only the CDR3 DNA, which spans 42 bases and is read in frame from base 1. CDR1 and CDR2 were assigned from the germline V gene as SGHRS and YFSETQ. Trimming removed 5 bases from V and 3 bases from J; the gene matches leave 6 bases unexplained. The cohort comprised 666 healthy bone marrow donors. Cohort members were all nominally healthy when sampled, although unrecorded immune exposures were likely present. The donor tested CMV seronegative and was one of the 352 seronegative cohort members. Each donor provided a peripheral blood sample, and peripheral blood mononuclear cells were used for TCR beta sequencing. The Qiagen DNeasy Blood Extraction Kit was used to extract genomic DNA from the blood cell samples.

The source of this sequence is a woman aged 35 to 49 in good health and CMV-seronegative. Sequenced input: PBMCs. The chain is made from TRBV5-1 and TRBJ1-1, with 8 bases in between that match TRBD1. The CDR3 protein: CASRGQGADTEAFF. The DNA sequence follows: TGCGCCAGCAGAGGACAGGGAGCGGACACTGAAGCTTTCTTT.